One and the same sample provided the 21 T cell receptor beta chains below, sequenced in a study of early T cells in non-severe SARS-CoV-2 infection. One entry per CDR3 protein results from TCRdb running MiXCR on the 5' RACE reads. This table holds approximately 77,000 distinct CDR3 sequences, more than 4% found once. The material sequenced was whole blood, taken at baseline. The receptor set was obtained from an adult who was a healthcare worker with PCR-confirmed SARS-CoV-2 infection or an uninfected control (not recorded which).

In its sample, this clonotype was seen a few times. V gene TRBV3-1 combines with J gene TRBJ2-7; a weak D match, TRBD1 (5 bases). Germline-derived CDR1 and CDR2 are LGHDT and YNNKEL (reference sequence). Trimming stripped 0 bases from V and 3 bases from J, with 6 bases between. The CDR3 is made up of 13 amino acids. The CDR3 reads CASSQETVYEQYF. DNA of the CDR3: TGTGCCAGCAGCCAAGAGACAGTCTACGAGCAGTACTTC.

This clonotype was detected ten times or more. This sequence joins TRBV21-1 and TRBJ1-2; the tabulated D call, TRBD1, remains unverified against the DNA. TRBV21-1 has pseudogene status. The CDR3 length is 14 residues. The CDR3 loop reads CASSIRQDVYGYTF. DNA for the CDR3: TGTGCCAGCAGCATACGACAGGACGTCTATGGCTACACCTTC.

This chain links TRBV4-1 with TRBJ1-2, with TRBD1 as a possible D gene (6 bases). CDR3 size: 15 residues. The V gene lost 4 bases and the J gene lost 6 bases, with 18 bases spanning the gap. Germline V lookup: CDR1 MGHRA, CDR2 YSYEKL. CDR3 nucleotide sequence: TGCGCCAGCAGCCCGTCGGGACACTTCATGGATGGCTACACCTTC. This codes for CASSPSGHFMDGYTF.

This clonotype was detected ten times or more. The V call is TRBV28, the J call TRBJ2-3; 8 bases are a match to TRBD1. V trimming: 5 bases; J trimming: 4 bases; junction bases outside the gene matches: 5. The CDR3 is 14 residues long. Germline CDR1 MDHEN, CDR2 SYDVKM. CDR3 loop: CASSPLTGADTQYF. CDR3 in DNA: TGTGCCAGCAGTCCGCTGACAGGGGCAGATACGCAGTATTTT.

This clonotype was counted ten times or more. The chain carries TRBV29-1 and TRBJ2-1; 13 positions match TRBD2. The CDR3 has 13 residues. Germline CDR1 is SQVTM and CDR2 is ANQGSEA. V was clipped by 8 bases and J by 10 bases; unmatched bases: 8. The CDR3 coding sequence is TGCAGCCCACGGACTAGCGGGAGCAGGGAGCAGTTCTTC. This gives the protein CSPRTSGSREQFF.

Many counts were recorded for this clonotype. This chain links TRBV9 with TRBJ1-1; 8 bases are shared with TRBD1. Germline V CDR1 and CDR2: SGDLS, YYNGEE. Trimming removed 4 bases from V and 3 bases from J; junction bases left unmatched: 14. The CDR3 consists of 17 residues. CDR3 coding DNA: TGTGCCAGCAGCATTCGGACAGGGATTGGGTTGTACACTGAAGCTTTCTTT. Translated, it gives CASSIRTGIGLYTEAFF. Together with reference TRBV9 and TRBJ1-1, the CDR3 gives the full variable domain: DSGVTQTPKHLITATGQRVTLRCSPRSGDLSVYWYQQSLDQGLQFLIQYYNGEERAKGNILERFSAQQFPDLHSELNLSSLELGDSALYFCASSIRTGIGLYTEAFFGQGTRLTVV.

This clonotype was observed many times. The V call is TRBV4-2, the J call TRBJ2-3; 7 bases fit TRBD1. Germline assignment: CDR1 LGHNA and CDR2 YNFKEQ. The length of the CDR3 is 16 residues. V gave up 1 base and J gave up 2 bases; unmatched junction bases: 6. The CDR3 nucleotides read TGTGCCAGCAGCCAAGCCCTGGGACAGAACACAGATACGCAGTATTTT. This encodes CASSQALGQNTDTQYF.

This clonotype was detected many times. The J gene is TRBJ2-1, the V gene TRBV7-9, with D perhaps matching TRBD2 (7 bases). The germline CDR1 and CDR2 sequences are SEHNR and FQNEAQ (reference sequence). The CDR3 totals 14 residues. The germline V and J ends were trimmed by 4 bases and 8 bases, with 15 bases remaining between them. DNA for the CDR3: TGTGCCAGCAGCTCCCCGGGGGGCGGGGATGAGCAGTTCTTC. As protein: CASSSPGGGDEQFF.

This clonotype turned up a few times. The gene calls are TRBV12-3 or TRBV12-4 and TRBJ1-4; a possible D gene is TRBD1 (5 bases). CDR3 size: 14 residues. Trimming removed 1 base at V and 3 bases at J, with 6 bases between. CDR3 bases: TGTGCCAGCAGTTTAGTGGGGGCTAATGAAAAACTGTTTTTT. It encodes CASSLVGANEKLFF.

The J gene is TRBJ2-3, the V gene TRBV11-2, with a weak D call TRBD2 (6 bases). The germline CDR1 and CDR2 sequences are SGHAT and FQNNGV. V was clipped by 6 bases and J by 7 bases, with 17 bases between them. This CDR3 has 14 amino acids. The CDR3 loop is CASSLPTSWYTQYF. The CDR3 region has the DNA TGTGCCAGCAGTCTCCCGACTAGTTGGTATACGCAGTATTTT.

This chain links TRBV12-3 or TRBV12-4 with TRBJ2-5; 15 positions match TRBD2. This CDR3 comprises 17 residues. J was trimmed by 2 bases and V by 5 bases; bases with no gene match: 6. CDR3 protein: CASSPGLAGGQQETQYF. DNA of the CDR3: TGTGCCAGCAGTCCGGGACTAGCGGGAGGACAACAAGAGACCCAGTACTTC.

This clonotype appeared many times. This chain joins TRBV30 and TRBJ1-4; 8 nucleotides agree with TRBD1. The CDR3 is made up of 14 amino acids. V dropped 1 base and J dropped 8; count of bases not matched to a gene: 6. Germline values: CDR1 GTSNPN, CDR2 SVGIG (reference sequence). CDR3 amino acids: CAWSGQGRYEKLFF. The CDR3 DNA sequence: TGTGCCTGGAGTGGACAGGGGCGTTACGAAAAACTGTTTTTT.

Regarding this clonotype: A much bigger clone sits one base away, suggesting this may be a read error. The chain combines TRBV7-3 with TRBJ2-1; TRBD2 matches 11 bases. CDR1 is SGHTA, CDR2 FQGTGA, per germline. CDR3 length: 14 amino acids. Written as DNA, the CDR3 is TGTGCCAGCAGCATTAGCGGGAGGGATAATGAGCAGTCCTTC. Protein: CASSISGRDNEQSF.

The chain joins TRBV30 to TRBJ2-7; TRBD1 matches 7 bases. The CDR3 has 15 residues. V was clipped by 3 bases and J by 2 bases; unmatched bases: 10. Germline V CDR1 and CDR2: GTSNPN, SVGIG (reference sequence). The CDR3 spells CAWSPGQSGAYEQYF. The CDR3, as DNA: TGTGCCTGGAGCCCGGGACAGTCCGGGGCCTACGAGCAGTACTTC.

This clonotype was recorded a few times. The chain couples TRBV12-3 or TRBV12-4 to TRBJ2-7; the match to TRBD1 covers 9 bases. The ends lost 5 bases at V and 3 bases at J; junction bases unmatched: 8. The CDR3 has 15 amino acids. DNA of the CDR3: TGTGCCAGCAGTAAACCCGGGACAGGGATCTACGAGCAGTACTTC. It encodes CASSKPGTGIYEQYF.

This clonotype showed up many times. V and J are TRBV7-6 and TRBJ1-5; 9 bases are shared with TRBD1. J was trimmed by 4 bases and V by 5 bases; bases with no gene match: 6. This CDR3 is built from 15 residues. Per germline, CDR1 SGHVS and CDR2 FNYEAQ. CDR3: CASSPGTGTNQPQHF. The CDR3 DNA is TGTGCCAGCAGCCCGGGGACAGGGACTAATCAGCCCCAGCATTTT.

This clonotype was seen at least ten times. This chain connects TRBV24-1 to TRBJ2-2; 10 bases agree with TRBD2. The CDR3 is 15 residues long. Trimming took 7 bases from V and 6 from J; bases not matched to a gene: 7. Germline-derived CDR1 and CDR2 are KGHDR and SFDVKD. The CDR3 loop reads CATRASGSESGELFF. CDR3 nucleotide sequence: TGTGCCACCAGAGCTAGCGGGAGTGAATCCGGGGAGCTGTTTTTT.

This clonotype has a handful of counts. The chain couples TRBV6-2 or TRBV6-3 to TRBJ1-2; tentatively, D is TRBD1 (5 bases). V shed 2 bases and J shed 5 bases, with 24 bases lying between them. The germline CDR1 and CDR2 sequences are MNHEY and SVGEGT. This CDR3 has 18 amino acids. CDR3 sequence reads: CASSYGEARRGVGYGYTF. CDR3 nucleotides: TGTGCCAGCAGTTACGGCGAAGCTAGGAGAGGGGTCGGGTATGGCTACACCTTC.

This clonotype was seen ten or more times. The V and J genes are TRBV29-1 and TRBJ1-2, with 11 bases aligning to TRBD1. Germline CDR1 reads SQVTM; CDR2 reads ANQGSEA. CDR3 size: 12 residues. The V and J ends lost 8 bases and 8 bases, in that order; junction bases with no gene match: 7. The CDR3 DNA reads as TGCAGCATTGGGACAGGGGGTATCGGCTACACCTTC. It translates to CSIGTGGIGYTF. The full variable domain, in which reference TRBV29-1 and TRBJ1-2 provide the parts outside the CDR3, is SAVISQKPSRDICQRGTSLTIQCQVDSQVTMMFWYRQQPGQSLTLIATANQGSEATYESGFVIDKFPISRPNLTFSTLTVSNMSPEDSSIYLCSIGTGGIGYTFGSGTRLTVV.

This clonotype was observed many times. The chain employs TRBV18 and TRBJ2-7, with a weak D call TRBD1 (6 bases). The germline V gene has CDR1 KGHSH and CDR2 LQKENI. The V end was cut by 1 base, the J end by 0 bases, with 7 bases between. The CDR3 has 14 amino acids. CDR3 nucleotides: TGTGCCAGCTCACCACAGGGGGACTCCTACGAGCAGTACTTC. It encodes CASSPQGDSYEQYF.

The chain carries TRBV6-1 and TRBJ2-7; D tentatively reads TRBD1 or TRBD2 (5 bases each). V gave up 7 bases and J gave up 2 bases, with 12 bases separating them. Germline V gene lookup returns CDR1 MNHNS and CDR2 SASEGT. The CDR3 contains 13 residues. This CDR3 reads CASMERGAYEQYF. As DNA, the CDR3 is TGTGCCAGCATGGAAAGGGGAGCCTACGAGCAGTACTTC.